These 28 T cell receptor beta chains share one sample of origin, sequenced in a study of blood T cell repertoires in COVID-19. This table comes from immunoSEQ multiplex PCR, and its TCRdb copy is limited to in-frame clones, with some not included. The data show 200,000 to 250,000 clones, 85% to 90% seen once. The source material was PBMCs or T cells enriched from blood (not recorded which). The receptors originated from a man aged 25 to 45 who had been exposed to COVID-19.

CDR3 in amino acids: CATRPPGQGYEQYF. CDR3 bases: TGTGCCACCCGCCCCCCGGGACAGGGATACGAGCAGTACTTC. This chain links TRBV24-1 with TRBJ2-7, with 9 positions matching TRBD1. CDR3 length equals 14 residues. Losses at the gene ends were 9 bases for V and 4 bases for J; bases not matched to a gene: 9. Looked up from germline, CDR1 is KGHDR and CDR2 is SFDVKD.

Points on this clone: The junction departs from the called germline gene at one end, perhaps through a read error. The chain carries TRBV13 and TRBJ2-3, with 10 positions matching TRBD2. In germline, CDR1 is PRHDT, CDR2 FYEKMQ (reference sequence). This CDR3 has 16 residues. The CDR3 region is CASILSGGAGPDTQYF. The CDR3 DNA sequence: TGTGCCAGCATCTTAAGCGGGGGGGCGGGCCCAGATACGCAGTATTTT.

This chain connects TRBV7-6 to TRBJ2-1, with a possible D match to TRBD1 (8 bases). The CDR3 is made up of 17 amino acids. V lost 5 bases and J lost 3, with 20 bases in between. In germline, CDR1 is SGHVS, CDR2 FNYEAQ. In DNA, the CDR3 is TGTGCCAGCAGCCTACCTGAACAGGGGGACTACTACAATGAGCAGTTCTTC. The encoded protein is CASSLPEQGDYYNEQFF.

This clone was counted once. The chain carries TRBV9 and TRBJ1-2; 8 bases line up with TRBD1. Losses at the gene ends were 5 bases for V and 5 bases for J; bases not matched to a gene: 20. Germline V gene sequence: CDR1 SGDLS, CDR2 YYNGEE. The CDR3 has 18 residues. CDR3 coding DNA: TGTGCCAGCAGTCCCTCAGCCGGGACAGGTGATCTTGAGTATGGCTACACCTTC. Amino acid sequence: CASSPSAGTGDLEYGYTF.

The chain joins TRBV6-5 to TRBJ1-6, with TRBD1 as a possible D gene (6 bases). CDR1 and CDR2 from the germline V gene are MNHEY and SVGAGI. This CDR3 is 13 amino acids long. Between the trimmed V and J ends, which lost 4 bases and 10 bases, there was a span of 11 bases. CDR3 in DNA: TGTGCCAGCAGTTTTTCAGGGGACTCACCCCTCCACTTT. Residues: CASSFSGDSPLHF.

V and J are TRBV7-6 and TRBJ2-3, with 8 positions matching TRBD2. CDR3 length: 15 amino acids. Germline CDR1 and CDR2: SGHVS and FNYEAQ. V lost 0 bases and J lost 4; bases outside the gene matches: 3. The CDR3 nucleotides read TGTGCCAGCAGCTTAGCCGGGGGGGCCGCAGATACGCAGTATTTT. Protein: CASSLAGGAADTQYF.

The chain links TRBV6-5 to TRBJ2-7, with D hard to call. Germline assignment: CDR1 MNHEY and CDR2 SVGAGI. This CDR3 contains 12 residues. The V and J ends lost 8 bases and 7 bases respectively, with 15 bases between them. The CDR3 loop reads CASGPPPREQYF. The DNA of the CDR3 is TGTGCCAGCGGTCCCCCGCCCAGGGAGCAGTACTTC.

This chain connects TRBV6-5 to TRBJ1-6; TRBD1 is a possible D gene (6 bases). This CDR3 is built from 15 residues. The germline CDR1 and CDR2 sequences are MNHEY and SVGAGI. With 2 bases removed from V and 3 bases from J, the gap between germline ends came to 8 bases. The DNA for the CDR3 is TGTGCCAGCAGTTACGCCAGGGGCTATAATTCACCCCTCCACTTT. Its translation is CASSYARGYNSPLHF.

J is TRBJ1-4 and V is TRBV4-1; D is ambiguous. The CDR3 has 15 residues. CDR1 and CDR2 from the germline V gene are MGHRA and YSYEKL. V lost 2 bases and J 0 bases, leaving 7 bases between the germline ends. Here the CDR3 DNA reads TGCGCCAGCAGCCAATTCGACTCAACTAATGAAAAACTGTTTTTT. It specifies CASSQFDSTNEKLFF.

The CDR3 sequence: CASSRSGDRGNTIYF. In DNA, the CDR3 is TGTGCCAGCAGCCGGTCGGGGGACCGAGGAAACACCATATATTTT. V gene TRBV7-2 combines with J gene TRBJ1-3, with D possibly matching TRBD1 (5 bases). The CDR3 has 15 residues. Trimming stripped 5 bases from V and 4 bases from J, with 15 bases between. CDR1 is SGHTA and CDR2 is FQGNSA in the germline V gene.

The V gene is TRBV12-5, the J gene TRBJ1-4; weak D call: TRBD1 (6 bases). CDR3 size: 12 residues. Germline V gene sequence: CDR1 LGHNT, CDR2 FRNRAP. V lost 1 base to trimming and J lost 15 bases, with 12 bases between them. In DNA, the CDR3 is TGTGCTAGTGGTTTGGGGGGACACCCAGTGTTTTTT. Protein product: CASGLGGHPVFF.

The chain combines TRBV6-5 with TRBJ1-1, with D tentatively TRBD1 (6 bases). This CDR3 region has 15 residues. The germline CDR1 and CDR2 sequences are MNHEY and SVGAGI. The germline V and J ends were trimmed by 5 bases and 0 bases, with 13 bases remaining between them. The chain's CDR3 is CASSRGGQVNTEAFF. The DNA for the CDR3 is TGTGCCAGCAGTCGAGGGGGACAAGTGAACACTGAAGCTTTCTTT.

The gene calls are TRBV21-1 and TRBJ1-4; TRBD1, the table's D call, lacks a check against the DNA. TRBV21-1 is noted as a pseudogene. The CDR3 has 16 residues. CDR3 nucleotide sequence: TGTGCCAGCAGCAAGGGCACGCCCGTCCTTAATGAAAAACTGTTTTTT. Its translation: CASSKGTPVLNEKLFF.

The CDR3 spells CASSYMGGLANTGELFF. The CDR3 DNA reads TGTGCCAGCAGCTATATGGGGGGACTAGCGAACACCGGGGAGCTGTTTTTT. The gene calls are TRBV27 and TRBJ2-2; 8 bases are shared with TRBD2. The CDR3 runs 17 residues. V trimming: 6 bases; J trimming: 0 bases; junction bases outside the gene matches: 9. Per germline, CDR1 MNHEY and CDR2 SMNVEV (reference sequence).

V usage is TRBV12-3 or TRBV12-4 and J usage is TRBJ2-3, with D tentatively TRBD1 (6 bases). The ends were cut back, 3 bases at V and 11 bases at J, with 6 bases in the middle. CDR3 size: 10 residues. The CDR3 region has the DNA TGTGCCAGCAGTTTGGGACAGCAGTATTTT. Translated, it gives CASSLGQQYF.

The rearrangement links TRBV2 to TRBJ2-3; D not certain. The germline V and J ends were trimmed by 9 bases and 8 bases, with 15 bases remaining between them. The CDR3 spans 12 residues. CDR1 SNHLY and CDR2 FYNNEI come from the germline V gene. CDR3 coding DNA: TGTGCCAGGGCCAGATATTCTGGTACGCAGTATTTT. Translation: CARARYSGTQYF.

The chain joins TRBV5-6 to TRBJ1-2, with unresolved D. The V gene lost 0 bases and the J gene lost 4 bases, with 10 bases spanning the gap. Looked up from germline, CDR1 is SGHDT and CDR2 is YYEEEE. This CDR3 spans 14 amino acids. The CDR3 nucleotides are TGTGCCAGCAGCTTGGAAAGGGCGGGCTATGGCTACACCTTC. Amino acid sequence: CASSLERAGYGYTF. The whole variable domain, filled in from reference TRBV5-6 and TRBJ1-2, reads DAGVTQSPTHLIKTRGQQVTLRCSPKSGHDTVSWYQQALGQGPQFIFQYYEEEERQRGNFPDRFSGHQFPNYSSELNVNALLLGDSALYLCASSLERAGYGYTFGSGTRLTVV.

This sequence joins TRBV5-1 and TRBJ1-2; no clear D. V was shortened by 4 bases and J by 7 bases, with 14 bases between the two germline ends. This CDR3 region has 13 residues. The germline CDR1 and CDR2 sequences are SGHRS and YFSETQ. The CDR3, as DNA: TGCGCCAGCAGCACGCTTGAATCCAGTGGCTACACCTTC. This codes for CASSTLESSGYTF. Looking up the rest from reference TRBV5-1 and TRBJ1-2 gives the full variable domain: KAGVTQTPRYLIKTRGQQVTLSCSPISGHRSVSWYQQTPGQGLQFLFEYFSETQRNKGNFPGRFSGRQFSNSRSEMNVSTLELGDSALYLCASSTLESSGYTFGSGTRLTVV.

The chain is built from TRBV6-2 or TRBV6-3 and TRBJ1-5; D remains ambiguous. This CDR3 region has 12 residues. Trimming cost V 6 bases and J 7 bases, with 10 bases left between them. The V gene's germline CDR1 is MNHEY and CDR2 SVGEGT. The CDR3 is CASSRWRQPQHF. CDR3 DNA sequence: TGTGCCAGCAGCCGATGGAGACAGCCCCAGCATTTT.

V usage is TRBV5-4 and J usage is TRBJ1-2, with unresolved D. Trimming took off 2 bases at V and 4 bases at J, with 21 bases between the two ends. CDR3 length equals 17 residues. From germline, CDR1 is SGHNT and CDR2 YYREEE (reference sequence). The CDR3 loop reads CASSFGGGGTLPYGYTF. Here the CDR3 DNA reads TGTGCCAGCAGCTTCGGTGGTGGAGGAACCCTGCCCTATGGCTACACCTTC.

The chain links TRBV5-6 to TRBJ2-1; a weak D match, TRBD1 (6 bases). The germline V gene encodes CDR1 SGHDT and CDR2 YYEEEE. The CDR3 contains 15 residues. V was pared by 4 bases and J by 4 bases, with 15 bases between. Here the CDR3 reads CASSDNNRAYNEQFF. The DNA for the CDR3 is TGTGCCAGCAGCGACAATAACAGGGCTTACAATGAGCAGTTCTTC.

This clone was seen a handful of times. This chain joins TRBV2 and TRBJ1-5; perhaps TRBD1 as D (6 bases). Trimming stripped 2 bases from V and 1 base from J, with 6 bases between. This CDR3 comprises 14 residues. CDR1 and CDR2 from the germline V gene are SNHLY and FYNNEI. The CDR3, as DNA: TGTGCCAGCAGTGAACAGGGGAGCAATCAGCCCCAGCATTTT. Translated, it gives CASSEQGSNQPQHF.

The J gene is TRBJ2-5, the V gene TRBV14, with unresolved D. V was trimmed by 3 bases and J by 5 bases, leaving 10 bases between them. In germline, CDR1 is SGHDN, CDR2 FVKESK. The CDR3 consists of 13 residues. The chain's CDR3 is CASSQWALETQYF. The CDR3 DNA follows: TGTGCCAGCAGCCAGTGGGCATTGGAGACCCAGTACTTC.

This clone was counted a few times. The chain has TRBV2 and TRBJ1-5; 7 bases map to TRBD1. This CDR3 is 15 amino acids long. In germline, CDR1 is SNHLY, CDR2 FYNNEI. Trimming took 6 bases from V and 3 from J; bases not matched to a gene: 8. DNA for the CDR3: TGTGCCAGCAGCTACGGGACAGAAAACAATCAGCCCCAGCATTTT. This encodes CASSYGTENNQPQHF. Full variable domain (rest looked up from reference TRBV2 and TRBJ1-5): EPEVTQTPSHQVTQMGQEVILRCVPISNHLYFYWYRQILGQKVEFLVSFYNNEISEKSEIFDDQFSVERPDGSNFTLKIRSTKLEDSAMYFCASSYGTENNQPQHFGDGTRLSIL.

This chain links TRBV5-1 with TRBJ1-2; tentative D call: TRBD1 (6 bases). Trimming took off 0 bases at V and 6 bases at J, with 18 bases between the two ends. Germline CDR1 reads SGHRS; CDR2 reads YFSETQ. CDR3 length: 16 residues. The CDR3 sequence: CASSLGRAPGENGYTF. As DNA, the CDR3 is TGCGCCAGCAGCTTGGGGCGAGCTCCAGGGGAAAATGGCTACACCTTC. The complete variable domain, with remaining parts taken from reference TRBV5-1 and TRBJ1-2, reads KAGVTQTPRYLIKTRGQQVTLSCSPISGHRSVSWYQQTPGQGLQFLFEYFSETQRNKGNFPGRFSGRQFSNSRSEMNVSTLELGDSALYLCASSLGRAPGENGYTFGSGTRLTVV.

This chain uses TRBV6-6 with TRBJ2-6; no firm D call. Looked up from germline, CDR1 is MNHNY and CDR2 is SVGAGI (reference sequence). V shed 6 bases and J shed 0 bases, with 9 bases lying between them. The CDR3 runs to 15 residues. The CDR3 region is CASSELPSGANVLTF. In DNA, the CDR3 is TGTGCCAGCAGCGAACTCCCCTCTGGGGCCAACGTCCTGACTTTC.

This clone was picked up one time. The chain couples TRBV5-1 to TRBJ1-1; unclear D gene. Germline CDR1 and CDR2: SGHRS and YFSETQ. This CDR3 region has 14 residues. The V gene lost 0 bases and the J gene lost 1 base, with 7 bases spanning the gap. CDR3 amino acids: CASSLEFGNTEAFF. CDR3 nucleotide sequence: TGCGCCAGCAGCTTGGAGTTCGGGAACACTGAAGCTTTCTTT.

The chain uses TRBV7-8 and TRBJ1-2; D ambiguous. This CDR3 is 16 amino acids long. Trimming cost V 3 bases and J 2 bases, with 16 bases left between them. The germline CDR1 and CDR2 sequences are SGHVS and FQNEAQ. The CDR3: CASSLAPAGSNYGYTF. The CDR3 bases are TGTGCCAGCAGCTTGGCCCCAGCGGGATCGAACTATGGCTACACCTTC.